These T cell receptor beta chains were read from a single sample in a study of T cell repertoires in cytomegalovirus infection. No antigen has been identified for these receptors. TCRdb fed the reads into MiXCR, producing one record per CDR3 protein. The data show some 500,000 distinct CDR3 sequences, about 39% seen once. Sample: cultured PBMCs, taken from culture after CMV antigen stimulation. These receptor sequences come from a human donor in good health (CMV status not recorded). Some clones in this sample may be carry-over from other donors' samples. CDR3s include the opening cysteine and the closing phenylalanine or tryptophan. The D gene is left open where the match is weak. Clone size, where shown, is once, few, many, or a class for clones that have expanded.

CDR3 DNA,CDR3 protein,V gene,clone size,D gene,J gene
TGTGCCAGCAGGGGGACTAGCGGAGCCAATGAGCAGTTCTTC,CASRGTSGANEQFF,TRBV6-5,NA,TRBD2,TRBJ2-1
TGCGCCAGCAGCCAATTCAACTCGGGGTACGAGCAGTACTTC,CASSQFNSGYEQYF,TRBV4-1,NA,NA,TRBJ2-7
TGTGCCAGCAGCTTTTCTAGCGGGAGGGCCGGGGGAAACATTCAGTACTTC,CASSFSSGRAGGNIQYF,TRBV7-9,NA,TRBD2,TRBJ2-4
TGCAGTGCTATCCGAGACCGACTAGCGGGAGAAGGTTACGAGCAGTACTTC,CSAIRDRLAGEGYEQYF,TRBV20-1,NA,TRBD2,TRBJ2-7
TGTGCCAGCAGCTTATCGCTTCGGCCAGAGAACAATGAGCAGTTCTTC,CASSLSLRPENNEQFF,TRBV7-6,few,NA,TRBJ2-1
TGTGCCAGCAGCTCCCTCGGGGCTAACAATGAGCAGTTCTTC,CASSSLGANNEQFF,TRBV7-3,NA,NA,TRBJ2-1
TGTGCCAGCATCAGCAGGCTAGCCAAAAACATTCAGTACTTC,CASISRLAKNIQYF,TRBV6-8,few,NA,TRBJ2-4
TGTGACAGCAGAGCAAGAGGGACAGCCACTGAAGCTTTCTTT,CDSRARGTATEAFF,TRBV6-6,NA,TRBD1,TRBJ1-1
TGTGCCAGCAGTTTATCGGGTGTGCTAAGCTCCTACAATGAGCAGTTCTTC,CASSLSGVLSSYNEQFF,TRBV28,few,NA,TRBJ2-1
TGTGCCAGCAGACCCACAGGGGGCGCAGGTTCCTACAATGAGCAGTTCTTC,CASRPTGGAGSYNEQFF,TRBV7-2,NA,TRBD1,TRBJ2-1
TGTGCCAGCAGCGATCTCAGGGGGCTGCTTCTGAAAAAACTGTTTTTT,CASSDLRGLLLKKLFF,TRBV7-9,few,TRBD1,TRBJ1-4
TGTGCCAGCAGTTTCCTATTTACCACGACCACCTACGAGCAGTACTTC,CASSFLFTTTTYEQYF,TRBV6-1,NA,NA,TRBJ2-7
TGTGCCAGCAGGCTGCAAGGATACACCGGGGAGCTGTTTTTT,CASRLQGYTGELFF,TRBV12-3/TRBV12-4,few,NA,TRBJ2-2
TGTGCCAGCAGTAGCGGGAGTCTGGTAGGTGAGCAGTTCTTC,CASSSGSLVGEQFF,TRBV6-2/TRBV6-3,few,TRBD2,TRBJ2-1
TGTGCCAGCAGCATTCACCGGACTAGTGGGAGGACCCAGTACTTC,CASSIHRTSGRTQYF,TRBV7-8,NA,TRBD2,TRBJ2-5
TGTGCCAGCTCAACCCTCCTCCGGGACAGGGGGCGGAAGACCCAGTACTTC,CASSTLLRDRGRKTQYF,TRBV18,NA,TRBD1,TRBJ2-5
TGTGCCAGCAGCTCACAACTCAACTATGGCTACACCTTC,CASSSQLNYGYTF,TRBV7-9,NA,NA,TRBJ1-2
TGCAGCGTTAGACAGGACTCCTACGAGCAGTACTTC,CSVRQDSYEQYF,TRBV29-1,NA,NA,TRBJ2-7
TGTGCCAGCAGCCTCCCGTATCTACGAGGCACCGGGGAGCTGTTTTTT,CASSLPYLRGTGELFF,TRBV12-3/TRBV12-4,NA,NA,TRBJ2-2
TGTGCCAGCAGCTCGATACGAGGACAGATAAATGAAAAACTGTTTTTT,CASSSIRGQINEKLFF,TRBV7-9,few,NA,TRBJ1-4
TGTGCCAGCAGCAGAACCGGGACAGGGATGACTAAGACTGAAGCTTTCTTT,CASSRTGTGMTKTEAFF,TRBV7-9,NA,TRBD1,TRBJ1-1
TGTGCCGGCGGGGGTCCAGGAAATGAGCAGTTCTTC,CAGGGPGNEQFF,TRBV7-6,NA,TRBD2,TRBJ2-1
TGTGCCAGCAGCCCAGGGGGGGGGGGGCTCCCCCAAGAGACCCAGTACTTC,CASSPGGGGLPQETQYF,TRBV11-3,few,NA,TRBJ2-5
TGTGCCAGCAGACACGACAGGTCTGAAGCTTTCTTT,CASRHDRSEAFF,TRBV2,NA,NA,TRBJ1-1
TGCAGTGCTAGCCCGTCGGACAGGGGGGACGATGAGCAGTTCTTC,CSASPSDRGDDEQFF,TRBV20-1,NA,TRBD1,TRBJ2-1
TGTTCCAGCAGCCGGGCCGGGCCAGGGAACACTGAAGCTTTCTTT,CSSSRAGPGNTEAFF,TRBV27,NA,NA,TRBJ1-1
TGTGCCACCAGACAAGTCACTAATGAAAAACTGTTTTTT,CATRQVTNEKLFF,TRBV6-1,few,NA,TRBJ1-4
TGTGCCAGCAGCCCCACGGGGGGGCGTGGAGCTTTCTTT,CASSPTGGRGAFF,TRBV6-5,NA,NA,TRBJ1-1
TGTGCCAGCAGCTTCGCCCAGACCAGGGGCACAGATACGCAGTATTTT,CASSFAQTRGTDTQYF,TRBV7-9,few,NA,TRBJ2-3
TGCAGTGCTAGAGTGGGAACAGGGAGGGACACCGGGGAGCTGTTTTTT,CSARVGTGRDTGELFF,TRBV20-1,few,NA,TRBJ2-2
TGTGCCAGCAGCTTACTAAAGTATTCCTACAATGAGCAGTTCTTC,CASSLLKYSYNEQFF,TRBV6-6,once,NA,TRBJ2-1
TGTGCCAGCAGTTTCCGGGACAGGGGAGATACGCAGTATTTT,CASSFRDRGDTQYF,TRBV12-3/TRBV12-4,few,TRBD1,TRBJ2-3
TGTGCCAGCAGCTTGTTACTGGTCCAAGAGACCCAGTACTTC,CASSLLLVQETQYF,TRBV7-2,NA,NA,TRBJ2-5
TGTGCCAGCAGCTTAGCCGGAAGCGGGGCCAATGAGCAGTTCTTC,CASSLAGSGANEQFF,TRBV7-2,many,TRBD2,TRBJ2-1
TGTGCTCCTCGACGCGGGAGGTTATACACCGGGGAGCTGTTTTTT,CAPRRGRLYTGELFF,TRBV10-3,few,TRBD2,TRBJ2-2
TGTGCCAGCAGTTGGACCACCGGGGAGCTGTTTTTT,CASSWTTGELFF,TRBV5-6,few,NA,TRBJ2-2
TGCAGTGCAAAGAGGGGAACCTACGAGCAGTACTTC,CSAKRGTYEQYF,TRBV20-1,NA,NA,TRBJ2-7
TGTGCCAGCAGTGAAGCGCTTCTGGCTAGCGGGCGAACAGATACGCAGTATTTT,CASSEALLASGRTDTQYF,TRBV2,NA,TRBD2,TRBJ2-3
TGTGCCAGCAGCTTAGGGGTTAGCGGTTATTACACAGATACGCAGTATTTT,CASSLGVSGYYTDTQYF,TRBV11-2,few,NA,TRBJ2-3
TGTGCCAGCAGCTTAGTACCCCCCCCGGGGGGGTTCGCCAAAAACATTCAGTACTTC,CASSLVPPPGGFAKNIQYF,TRBV7-9,few,TRBD2,TRBJ2-4
TGTGCCAGCTCTCTAAGTACAGGCTCCTACAATGAGCAGTTCTTC,CASSLSTGSYNEQFF,TRBV18,NA,NA,TRBJ2-1
TGCAGTGCTCAAGGACTAGCGGTAGATGAGCAGTTCTTC,CSAQGLAVDEQFF,TRBV20-1,once,TRBD2,TRBJ2-1
TGTGCCAGCAGCGCCCGTCAAGAGACCCAGTACTTC,CASSARQETQYF,TRBV7-2,NA,NA,TRBJ2-5
TGTGCCAGCAGTTTTGGGTCCGGGGAAAGCAATCAGCCCCAGCATTTT,CASSFGSGESNQPQHF,TRBV12-3/TRBV12-4,many,NA,TRBJ1-5
TGTGCCAGCAGCATGGGACTAGCTTGGGTTGATACGCAGTATTTT,CASSMGLAWVDTQYF,TRBV11-2,NA,TRBD2,TRBJ2-3
TGTGCCAGCAGCCCCCGGACAGGCGCGAACACCGGGGAGCTGTTTTTT,CASSPRTGANTGELFF,TRBV7-8,NA,TRBD1,TRBJ2-2
TGTGCCAGCAGCTTAGCGTATGAGACTAGCGGGTACAATGAGCAGTTCTTC,CASSLAYETSGYNEQFF,TRBV7-2,many,TRBD2,TRBJ2-1
TGTGCCAGCAGCTTAGTAGGGGGATTCGGGTCTGAAGCTTTCTTT,CASSLVGGFGSEAFF,TRBV7-6,few,NA,TRBJ1-1
TGTGCCAGCAGCTTAGAGACCTTTATGCGGGACAGGGTCGCGTTCGACACTGAAGCTTTCTTT,CASSLETFMRDRVAFDTEAFF,TRBV7-2,NA,TRBD1,TRBJ1-1
TGTGCCATCAGAAGCATTAGCAATCAGCCCCAGCATTTT,CAIRSISNQPQHF,TRBV10-3,NA,NA,TRBJ1-5
TGTGCCAGCTGGGCCAGCTCTGGAAACACCATATATTTT,CASWASSGNTIYF,TRBV28,few,NA,TRBJ1-3
TGTGCCAGCAGAGTAGCGGGAGGGAAAGAGCAGTACTTC,CASRVAGGKEQYF,TRBV7-8,few,TRBD2,TRBJ2-7
TGTGCCAGCAGTCCCCCGGGACTATGGGCCGAGCAGTACTTC,CASSPPGLWAEQYF,TRBV6-6,NA,TRBD2,TRBJ2-7
TGTGCCAGCAGCCCAAGGCAGGGCATGACCGAAGCTTTCTTT,CASSPRQGMTEAFF,TRBV7-2,few,NA,TRBJ1-1
TGTGCCAGCAGTGCCGGAATACTCACAGATACGCAGTATTTT,CASSAGILTDTQYF,TRBV2,NA,NA,TRBJ2-3